The clone carrying this TCR beta chain was observed a few times. Antigen: not known. This entry is derived from a study of T cell repertoires in cytomegalovirus infection. About the study: Indications came from public TCR beta signatures; they pointed to CMV infection and to a matching HLA type. Whole-study results and caveats: Identification of carriers of CMV plus the relevant HLA was performed using cumulative public TCR beta family frequency. Dominating the ex vivo response were HLA-C-restricted CMV-specific TCR beta clonotypes.

TCRdb passed the reads through MiXCR, listing each CDR3 protein once. The sample shows a few hundred thousand distinct CDR3 sequences, approximately 14% of them seen only once. The ends lost 6 bases at V and 1 base at J; junction bases unmatched: 6. This CDR3 region has 14 residues. CDR1 SQVTM and CDR2 ANQGSEA come from the germline V gene. The rearrangement links TRBV29-1 to TRBJ2-7, with 10 bases fitting TRBD2. This TCR derives from a human donor in good health (CMV status not recorded). Some clones in this sample may be carry-over from other donors' samples. The sample was PBMCs. CDR3 sequence (DNA): TGCAGCGTCGTTAGCGGGAGGCTATCCTACGAGCAGTACTTC. Its protein is CSVVSGRLSYEQYF.